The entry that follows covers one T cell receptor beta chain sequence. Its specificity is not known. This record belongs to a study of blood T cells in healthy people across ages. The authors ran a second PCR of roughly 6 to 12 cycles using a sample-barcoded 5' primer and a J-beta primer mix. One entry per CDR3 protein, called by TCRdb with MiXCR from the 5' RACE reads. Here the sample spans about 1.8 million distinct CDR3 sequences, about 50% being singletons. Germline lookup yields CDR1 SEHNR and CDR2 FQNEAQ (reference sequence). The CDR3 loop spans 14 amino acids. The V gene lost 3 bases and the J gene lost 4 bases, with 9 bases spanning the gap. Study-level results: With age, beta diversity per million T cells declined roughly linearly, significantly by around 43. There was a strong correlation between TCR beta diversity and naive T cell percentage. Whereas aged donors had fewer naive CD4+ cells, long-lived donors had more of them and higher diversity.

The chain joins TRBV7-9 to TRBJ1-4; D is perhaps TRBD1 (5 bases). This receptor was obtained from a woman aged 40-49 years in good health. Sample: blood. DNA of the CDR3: TGTGCCAGCAGCTTTGGGGGAGGTAATGAAAAACTGTTTTTT. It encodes CASSFGGGNEKLFF. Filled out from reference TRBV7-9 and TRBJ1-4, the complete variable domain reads DTGVSQNPRHKITKRGQNVTFRCDPISEHNRLYWYRQTLGQGPEFLTYFQNEAQLEKSRLLSDRFSAERPKGSFSTLEIQRTEQGDSAMYLCASSFGGGNEKLFFGSGTQLSVL.